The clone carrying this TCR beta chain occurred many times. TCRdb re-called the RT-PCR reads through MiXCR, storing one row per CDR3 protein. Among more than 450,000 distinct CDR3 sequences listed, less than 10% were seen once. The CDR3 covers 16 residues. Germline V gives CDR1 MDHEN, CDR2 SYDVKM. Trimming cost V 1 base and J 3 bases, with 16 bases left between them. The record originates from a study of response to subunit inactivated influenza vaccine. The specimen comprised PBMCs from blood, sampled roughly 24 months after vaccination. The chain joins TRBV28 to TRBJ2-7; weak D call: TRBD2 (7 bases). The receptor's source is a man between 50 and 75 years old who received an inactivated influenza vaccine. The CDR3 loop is CASSLFRGGELYEQYF. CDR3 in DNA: TGTGCCAGCAGTTTATTTAGGGGGGGGGAGCTCTACGAGCAGTACTTC.